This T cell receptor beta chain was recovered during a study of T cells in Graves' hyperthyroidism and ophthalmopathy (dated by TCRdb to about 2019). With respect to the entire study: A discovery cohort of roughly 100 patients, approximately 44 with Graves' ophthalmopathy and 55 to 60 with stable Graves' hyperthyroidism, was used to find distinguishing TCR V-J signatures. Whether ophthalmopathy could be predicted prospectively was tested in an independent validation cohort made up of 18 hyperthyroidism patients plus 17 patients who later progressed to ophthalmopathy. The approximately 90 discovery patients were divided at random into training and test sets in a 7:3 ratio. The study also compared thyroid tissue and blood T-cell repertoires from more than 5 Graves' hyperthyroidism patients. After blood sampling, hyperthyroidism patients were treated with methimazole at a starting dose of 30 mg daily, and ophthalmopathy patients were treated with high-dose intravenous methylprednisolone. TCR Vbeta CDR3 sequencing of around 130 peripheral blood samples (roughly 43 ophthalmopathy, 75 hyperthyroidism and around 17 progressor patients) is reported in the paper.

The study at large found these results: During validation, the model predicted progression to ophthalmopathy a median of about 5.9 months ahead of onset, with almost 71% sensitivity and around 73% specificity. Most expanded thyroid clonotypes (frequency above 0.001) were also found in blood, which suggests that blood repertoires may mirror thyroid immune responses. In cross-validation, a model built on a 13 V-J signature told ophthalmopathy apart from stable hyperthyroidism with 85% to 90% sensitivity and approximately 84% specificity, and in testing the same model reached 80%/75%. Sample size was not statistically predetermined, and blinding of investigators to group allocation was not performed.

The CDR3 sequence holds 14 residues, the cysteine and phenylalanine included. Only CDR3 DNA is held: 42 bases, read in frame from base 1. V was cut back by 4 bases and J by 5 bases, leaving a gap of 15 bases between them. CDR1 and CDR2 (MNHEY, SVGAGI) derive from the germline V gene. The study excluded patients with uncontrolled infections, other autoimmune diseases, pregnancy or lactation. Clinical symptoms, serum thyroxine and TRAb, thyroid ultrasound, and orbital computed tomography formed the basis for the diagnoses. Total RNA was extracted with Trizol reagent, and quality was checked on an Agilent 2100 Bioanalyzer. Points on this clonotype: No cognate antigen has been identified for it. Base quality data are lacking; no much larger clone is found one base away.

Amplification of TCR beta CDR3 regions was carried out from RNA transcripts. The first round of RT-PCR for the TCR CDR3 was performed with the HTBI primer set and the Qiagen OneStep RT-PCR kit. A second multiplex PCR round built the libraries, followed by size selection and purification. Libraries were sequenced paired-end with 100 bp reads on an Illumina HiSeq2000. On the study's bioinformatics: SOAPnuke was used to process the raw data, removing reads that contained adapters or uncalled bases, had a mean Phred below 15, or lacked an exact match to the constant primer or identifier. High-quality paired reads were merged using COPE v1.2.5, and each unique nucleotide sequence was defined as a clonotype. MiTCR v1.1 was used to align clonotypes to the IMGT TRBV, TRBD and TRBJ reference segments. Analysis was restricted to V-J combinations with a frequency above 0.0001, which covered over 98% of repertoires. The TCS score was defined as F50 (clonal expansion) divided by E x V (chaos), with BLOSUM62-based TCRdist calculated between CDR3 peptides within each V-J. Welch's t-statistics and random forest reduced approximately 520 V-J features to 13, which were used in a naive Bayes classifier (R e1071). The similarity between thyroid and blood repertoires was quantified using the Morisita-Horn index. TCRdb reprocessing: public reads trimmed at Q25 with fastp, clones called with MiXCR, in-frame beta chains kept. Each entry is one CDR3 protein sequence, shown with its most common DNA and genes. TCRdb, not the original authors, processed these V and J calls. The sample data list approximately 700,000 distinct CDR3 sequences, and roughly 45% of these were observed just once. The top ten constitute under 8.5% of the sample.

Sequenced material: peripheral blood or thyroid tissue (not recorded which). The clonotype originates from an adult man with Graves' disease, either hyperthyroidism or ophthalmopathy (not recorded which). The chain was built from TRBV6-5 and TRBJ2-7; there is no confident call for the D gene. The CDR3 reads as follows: CASSLKASLHEQYF. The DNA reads TGTGCCAGCAGTTTAAAGGCCAGTCTCCACGAGCAGTACTTC.